This TCR beta chain was captured in a study of T cell changes during pregnancy in multiple sclerosis. The data were produced by immunoSEQ multiplex PCR, yet TCRdb's version contains in-frame clones alone and is incomplete. The data hold approximately 35,000 clones, with roughly 89% observed a single time. Sequenced material: CD4+ T cells from peripheral blood mononuclear cells, taken after pregnancy. This sequence was found in a female donor in good health, enrolled as a control in a pregnancy study.

CDR3 amino acids: CASSERAGLGSSEQYF. The CDR3 nucleotides read TGTGCCAGCAGTGAAAGGGCGGGACTAGGCTCCAGCGAGCAGTACTTC. The chain couples TRBV2 to TRBJ2-7; 8 bases agree with TRBD2. The germline V gene has CDR1 SNHLY and CDR2 FYNNEI. The V gene end was trimmed by 2 bases and the J gene end by 6 bases; junction bases not matched to a gene: 12. The CDR3 contains 16 residues.